Each of the 3 T cell receptor beta chains below was sequenced from the same sample in a study of OX40 agonist ivuxolimab in advanced cancers. Clones were read by immunoSEQ multiplex PCR, and TCRdb kept only the in-frame ones, dropping some. This table has tens of thousands of clones, about 88% appearing once. This sample comprised CD4+ or CD8+ T cells sorted from blood, obtained in a trial of the OX40 agonist ivuxolimab. These receptors were collected from an adult with an advanced solid tumor such as melanoma, head and neck, liver or kidney cancer.

Of note for this clone: Compared with germline, one end of the junction differs, possibly owing to a read error. The genes are TRBV6-5 and TRBJ2-4; D gene ambiguous. CDR1 and CDR2 from the germline V gene are MNHEY and SVGAGI. This CDR3 contains 12 residues. CDR3 sequence reads: CASSYGEGRMHF. CDR3 nucleotides: TGTGCCAGCAGTTACGGCGAAGGACGGATGCACTTC.

The gene calls are TRBV5-1 and TRBJ2-7; D may be TRBD1 (6 bases). V was clipped by 0 bases and J by 1 base, with 14 bases between them. Germline values: CDR1 SGHRS, CDR2 YFSETQ. This CDR3 region has 16 residues. The DNA for the CDR3 is TGCGCCAGCAGCTTGGGGCGGGCAGGGGTTTCCTACGAGCAGTACTTC. Its protein is CASSLGRAGVSYEQYF.

The rearrangement joins TRBV28 to TRBJ1-1, with a tentative D call TRBD1 (5 bases). Germline lookup yields CDR1 MDHEN and CDR2 SYDVKM. V lost 10 bases and J lost 3, with 18 bases in between. This CDR3 has 14 amino acids. CDR3 residues: CATTRWGVDTEAFF. The DNA of the CDR3 is TGTGCCACCACTCGGTGGGGGGTGGACACTGAAGCTTTCTTT.